This entry lists 24 T cell receptor beta chains sequenced from one sample in a study of cytomegalovirus exposure and HLA in healthy donors. PCR employed 60 Vbeta and 13 Jbeta primers. Repertoires were generated with immunoSEQ multiplex PCR, while TCRdb's copy carries only in-frame clones and drops some. The table records 200,000 to 250,000 clones, about 70% of them present only once. The specimen was PBMCs. These receptors came from a woman younger than 45 in good health and CMV-seronegative.

This rearrangement joins TRBV11-2 to TRBJ1-4; 7 bases match TRBD1. This CDR3 has 15 amino acids. The germline V gene has CDR1 SGHAT and CDR2 FQNNGV. V shed 4 bases and J 5 bases; nucleotides not matched to a gene: 7. The CDR3 loop reads CASSYNRGANEKLFF. The DNA of the CDR3 is TGTGCCAGCAGCTATAACAGGGGAGCAAATGAAAAACTGTTTTTT.

The chain combines TRBV6-5 with TRBJ2-3; possible D gene TRBD2, 6 bases. V lost 8 bases and J lost 1, with 13 bases in between. CDR1 MNHEY and CDR2 SVGAGI come from the germline V gene. The CDR3 loop spans 14 amino acids. The CDR3 here is CASLRSGGTDTQYF. The CDR3 nucleotides read TGTGCCAGCCTTAGGTCGGGGGGCACAGATACGCAGTATTTT.

This chain connects TRBV19 to TRBJ1-3, with 8 bases that match TRBD1. The trim removed 6 bases at V and 3 bases at J, leaving 4 bases unmatched. Germline assignment: CDR1 LNHDA and CDR2 SQIVND (reference sequence). The CDR3 consists of 14 residues. The CDR3 loop is CASRDRGGGNTIYF. CDR3 nucleotides: TGTGCCAGTAGAGACAGGGGCGGTGGAAACACCATATATTTT.

CDR3 nucleotides: TGTGCCTGGAACACAGGGACCATGATATTGAACACTGAAGCTTTCTTT. Protein: CAWNTGTMILNTEAFF. The chain employs TRBV30 and TRBJ1-1, with D perhaps matching TRBD1 (6 bases). The CDR3 consists of 16 residues. The V end lost 4 bases, the J end lost 0 bases, and 18 bases lay between the germline ends. Germline V lookup: CDR1 GTSNPN, CDR2 SVGIG (reference sequence).

The chain couples TRBV18 to TRBJ2-5; 10 bases match TRBD2. Germline V gives CDR1 KGHSH, CDR2 LQKENI. J gave up 5 bases and V 6 bases, and 6 bases lay outside the gene matches. The CDR3 is 14 amino acids. CDR3 residues: CASSERGGPETQYF. CDR3 bases: TGTGCCAGCTCCGAGCGGGGGGGCCCGGAGACCCAGTACTTC.

The rearrangement uses TRBV6-1 and TRBJ1-3, with TRBD1 as a possible D gene (5 bases). The length of the CDR3 is 14 residues. CDR1 and CDR2 (germline): MNHNS, SASEGT. V lost 11 bases to trimming and J lost 0 bases, with 14 bases between them. CDR3 sequence (DNA): TGTGCCTCGGAAGGGACTCCCTCTGGAAACACCATATATTTT. This translates into CASEGTPSGNTIYF.

The chain recombines TRBV5-1 with TRBJ2-3, with TRBD2 identical over 11 bases. Germline-derived CDR1 and CDR2 are SGHRS and YFSETQ. The ends lost 4 bases at V and 4 bases at J; junction bases unmatched: 11. The CDR3 has 17 residues. The CDR3 DNA is TGCGCCAGCAGCATTCAGGTTAGCGGGGGGGCGGCAGATACGCAGTATTTT. It codes for CASSIQVSGGAADTQYF.

This sequence joins TRBV7-6 and TRBJ2-2; D call uncertain. Trimming removed 2 bases at V and 3 bases at J, with 4 bases between. The CDR3 has 13 residues. Germline CDR1 and CDR2: SGHVS and FNYEAQ. The CDR3 region is CASSLLYTGELFF. The CDR3 DNA sequence: TGTGCCAGCAGCTTACTATACACCGGGGAGCTGTTTTTT.

The V gene is TRBV10-1, the J gene TRBJ1-1; 8 bases align to TRBD1. The CDR3 totals 16 residues. Per germline, CDR1 WNHNN and CDR2 SYGVQD (reference sequence). V gave up 3 bases and J gave up 3 bases; unmatched junction bases: 9. This CDR3 reads CASSDGTGRRYTEAFF. In nucleotides, the CDR3 is TGCGCCAGCAGTGACGGGACAGGCCGAAGGTACACTGAAGCTTTCTTT.

This clone was seen a few times. The gene calls are TRBV6-5 and TRBJ2-1, with 8 positions matching TRBD1. The CDR3 runs 14 residues. Germline V gene sequence: CDR1 MNHEY, CDR2 SVGAGI. The V gene end was trimmed by 3 bases and the J gene end by 9 bases; junction bases not matched to a gene: 7. The CDR3 region is CASSYGQGASEQFF. CDR3 nucleotides: TGTGCCAGCAGTTATGGGCAGGGGGCATCTGAGCAGTTCTTC.

The sample holds a few counts of this clone. V usage is TRBV5-4 and J usage is TRBJ2-2, with 7 bases that match TRBD2. The V and J ends lost 7 bases and 6 bases, in that order; junction bases with no gene match: 15. The CDR3 spans 16 residues. Germline V gives CDR1 SGHNT, CDR2 YYREEE (reference sequence). The CDR3 is CASWEGQVEEPGELFF. DNA for the CDR3: TGTGCCAGCTGGGAGGGGCAGGTCGAGGAACCCGGGGAGCTGTTTTTT.

The chain has TRBV6-5 and TRBJ2-7; 7 bases are shared with TRBD1. The CDR3 loop spans 14 amino acids. J gave up 2 bases and V 7 bases, and 8 bases lay outside the gene matches. Germline V gene lookup returns CDR1 MNHEY and CDR2 SVGAGI. In nucleotides, the CDR3 is TGTGCCAGCAAATGGGGACAGCTGGCCTACGAGCAGTACTTC. It codes for CASKWGQLAYEQYF.

The chain uses TRBV5-1 and TRBJ1-6; D remains unclear. Trimming cost V 0 bases and J 7 bases, with 11 bases left between them. CDR3 size: 15 residues. Germline V CDR1 and CDR2: SGHRS, YFSETQ. The CDR3 spells CASSLGAGLNSPLHF. CDR3 DNA sequence: TGCGCCAGCAGCTTGGGCGCAGGTCTGAATTCACCCCTCCACTTT.

The chain employs TRBV6-1 and TRBJ2-1, with 7 bases lining up with TRBD1. Germline V gene lookup returns CDR1 MNHNS and CDR2 SASEGT. Trimming took 4 bases from V and 6 from J; bases not matched to a gene: 9. This CDR3 is built from 15 residues. CDR3 nucleotide sequence: TGTGCCAGCAGTGCGACAGGGTTGGTAATCAATGAGCAGTTCTTC. Amino acid sequence: CASSATGLVINEQFF.

This clone was picked up one time. The chain recombines TRBV30 with TRBJ1-1, with 7 bases fitting TRBD1. CDR1 and CDR2 from the germline V gene are GTSNPN and SVGIG (reference sequence). V was pared by 8 bases and J by 8 bases, with 5 bases of the junction left unmatched. CDR3 length equals 10 residues. The DNA of the CDR3 is TGTGCCCGTGGGACAGTCGAAGCTTTCTTT. It specifies CARGTVEAFF.

This chain uses TRBV6-6 with TRBJ2-4; 8 bases are shared with TRBD1. This CDR3 has 16 amino acids. Looked up from germline, CDR1 is MNHNY and CDR2 is SVGAGI (reference sequence). The junction had 6 bases not matched to a gene; V was cut back by 2 bases and J by 3 bases. The CDR3 coding sequence is TGTGCCAGCAGTTACAGTGAGGACAGGGACAAAAACATTCAGTACTTC. This translates into CASSYSEDRDKNIQYF.

The V and J genes are TRBV2 and TRBJ1-1; 10 positions match TRBD1. The CDR3 spans 16 residues. Trimming removed 4 bases from V and 11 bases from J; junction bases left unmatched: 16. In germline, CDR1 is SNHLY, CDR2 FYNNEI. The CDR3: CASSVDRGAVGLEAFF. The CDR3 DNA is TGTGCCAGCAGTGTGGACAGGGGGGCCGTTGGCTTAGAGGCTTTCTTT.

The gene calls are TRBV10-2 and TRBJ2-5; possibly TRBD2 for D (6 bases). The ends were cut back, 9 bases at V and 8 bases at J, with 16 bases in the middle. The CDR3 is made up of 12 amino acids. Germline V lookup: CDR1 WSHSY, CDR2 SAAADI. The CDR3 DNA is TGCGCCAGTGGGGGAGGATCGGGCACCCAGTACTTC. Translation gives CASGGGSGTQYF.

The V and J genes are TRBV5-4 and TRBJ2-1; TRBD2 matches at 7 bases. V gave up 4 bases and J gave up 3 bases; unmatched junction bases: 7. This CDR3 is 15 amino acids long. Per the germline V gene, CDR1 is SGHNT and CDR2 is YYREEE (reference sequence). CDR3 coding DNA: TGTGCCAGCAGCCCGCCCCTAGCGGACTACAATGAGCAGTTCTTC. It codes for CASSPPLADYNEQFF.

The chain employs TRBV11-3 and TRBJ1-2; D not resolved. Deletions cut 1 base from V and 1 base from J, with 10 bases between. This CDR3 has 15 amino acids. Germline CDR1 SGHNT, CDR2 YENEEA. CDR3 sequence (DNA): TGTGCCAGCAGCTTAGGAGCGTGGGTTAACTATGGCTACACCTTC. Protein: CASSLGAWVNYGYTF.

The genes are TRBV4-2 and TRBJ1-5, with 9 bases fitting TRBD1. Unmatched junction bases numbered 12, after V lost 5 bases and J lost 1 base. Germline CDR1 and CDR2: LGHNA and YNFKEQ. This CDR3 region has 18 residues. The CDR3: CASSLAYGTGLSNQPQHF. CDR3 bases: TGTGCCAGCAGCTTGGCCTACGGGACAGGGCTGAGCAATCAGCCCCAGCATTTT.

The chain combines TRBV7-3 with TRBJ2-1, with D possibly being TRBD1 (5 bases). Looked up from germline, CDR1 is SGHTA and CDR2 is FQGTGA. The CDR3 covers 13 residues. Trimming removed 5 bases from V and 10 bases from J, with 15 bases in between. The CDR3 is CASSPVQGREQFF. The CDR3 nucleotides are TGTGCCAGCAGCCCGGTTCAGGGCAGGGAGCAGTTCTTC.

About this clone: At one boundary the junction diverges from the germline segment, which might be a read error. CDR3 nucleotides: TGTGCCGGTAGTATCTCCGGAGCGGGAGGGCTTACCGGGGAGCTGTTTTTT. This gives the protein CAGSISGAGGLTGELFF. The rearrangement links TRBV19 to TRBJ2-2; TRBD2 agrees at 10 bases. Per the germline V gene, CDR1 is LNHDA and CDR2 is SQIVND (reference sequence). This CDR3 is 17 amino acids long.

This clone was detected only once. The chain is built from TRBV27 and TRBJ2-3, with 11 positions matching TRBD2. The V gene's germline CDR1 is MNHEY and CDR2 SMNVEV (reference sequence). There are 15 residues in the CDR3. J was trimmed by 5 bases and V by 6 bases; bases with no gene match: 7. The CDR3 coding sequence is TGTGCCAGCAGGGATAGCGGGGGGGCCAAAGATACGCAGTATTTT. Its translation: CASRDSGGAKDTQYF.